Shown below are 25 T cell receptor beta chains from a single sample sequenced in a study of blood T cell repertoires in COVID-19. Profiled with immunoSEQ multiplex PCR; TCRdb holds only in-frame clones, not every one. The table records over 100,000 clones, 70% to 90% of them present only once. Sequencing was performed on peripheral blood. All receptors come from a man between 40 and 49 years old with active or convalescent COVID-19.

The chain joins TRBV19 to TRBJ1-5; D is ambiguous. The CDR3 is 13 residues long. V shed 4 bases and J shed 5 bases, with 9 bases lying between them. From germline, CDR1 is LNHDA and CDR2 SQIVND (reference sequence). CDR3 loop: CASSRELDQPQHF. The CDR3 nucleotides are TGTGCCAGTAGTAGGGAGTTGGATCAGCCCCAGCATTTT.

V is TRBV2 and J is TRBJ1-6, with D possibly TRBD1 on 5 matching bases. In germline, CDR1 is SNHLY, CDR2 FYNNEI. This CDR3 region has 13 residues. Between the trimmed V and J ends, which lost 5 bases and 9 bases, there was a span of 11 bases. The CDR3 DNA reads as TGTGCCAGCAGTACTCGGGGGGTTTCACCCCTCCACTTT. Translation: CASSTRGVSPLHF.

The chain uses TRBV4-1 and TRBJ2-7, with D possibly matching TRBD2 (6 bases). V was cut by 5 bases and J by 4 bases, with 15 bases left in between. The germline V gene has CDR1 MGHRA and CDR2 YSYEKL. This CDR3 spans 14 amino acids. The CDR3 region is CASSSGLPSYEQYF. In DNA form, the CDR3 reads TGCGCCAGCAGCTCGGGACTCCCCAGTTACGAGCAGTACTTC.

The chain couples TRBV19 to TRBJ2-1, with TRBD1 as a possible D gene (5 bases). CDR1 is LNHDA and CDR2 is SQIVND in the germline V gene (reference sequence). The CDR3 sequence is 15 residues long. Trimming pared 1 base from V and 9 bases from J, leaving 16 bases between. The CDR3 nucleotides are TGTGCCAGTAGTATAGGGCAGGGATACACGGGTGAGCAGTTCTTC. It translates to CASSIGQGYTGEQFF.

The chain combines TRBV7-2 with TRBJ2-5; 12 bases fit TRBD2. Per the germline V gene, CDR1 is SGHTA and CDR2 is FQGNSA. The CDR3 covers 16 residues. J lost 4 bases, V lost 4 bases, and 7 bases had no gene match. The CDR3, as DNA: TGTGCCAGCAGCTCTAGCGGGGGGGGAGTAGGAGAGACCCAGTACTTC. Protein: CASSSSGGGVGETQYF.

The V call is TRBV7-3, the J call TRBJ2-6; D ambiguous. The V gene's germline CDR1 is SGHTA and CDR2 FQGTGA. CDR3 length: 16 residues. Between the trimmed V and J ends, which lost 4 bases and 0 bases, there was a span of 10 bases. The CDR3 here is CASSSQQTSGANVLTF. The DNA of the CDR3 is TGTGCCAGCAGCTCCCAACAAACCTCTGGGGCCAACGTCCTGACTTTC.

The rearrangement uses TRBV18 and TRBJ1-1; no clear D gene. The V gene's germline CDR1 is KGHSH and CDR2 LQKENI. V shed 3 bases and J shed 1 base, with 12 bases lying between them. The CDR3 loop spans 15 amino acids. CDR3 sequence (DNA): TGTGCCAGCTCACCGTCCCAGACTAGGAACACTGAAGCTTTCTTT. Translated, it gives CASSPSQTRNTEAFF.

The V gene is TRBV6-4, the J gene TRBJ2-1; D remains unclear. Germline assignment: CDR1 MRHNA and CDR2 SNTAGT. This CDR3 has 13 residues. The germline V and J ends were trimmed by 7 bases and 0 bases, with 7 bases remaining between them. DNA of the CDR3: TGTGCCAGCAAGAGAAGCTCCTACAATGAGCAGTTCTTC. As protein: CASKRSSYNEQFF.

This clone has just a few counts. The chain combines TRBV30 with TRBJ2-7, with 7 nucleotides matching TRBD1. Germline CDR1 GTSNPN, CDR2 SVGIG (reference sequence). The V segment lost 4 bases and the J segment 7 bases; nucleotides outside the gene matches: 10. This CDR3 has 13 amino acids. For the CDR3, the DNA is TGTGCCTGGACCGAAGAGGGGGCGCGTGAGCAGTACTTC. Amino acids: CAWTEEGAREQYF.

This chain links TRBV10-3 with TRBJ2-2, with 7 bases matching TRBD1. V lost 2 bases, J lost 7 bases, and 4 bases stayed unmatched. The length of the CDR3 is 14 residues. Germline CDR1 is ENHRY and CDR2 is SYGVKD. The CDR3 coding sequence is TGTGCCATCAGTGAGACAGGGGAGATCGGGGAGCTGTTTTTT. Protein: CAISETGEIGELFF.

The CDR3 sequence: CASSEVSGNNQPQHF. The CDR3 region has the DNA TGTGCCAGCAGTGAAGTCAGCGGGAACAATCAGCCCCAGCATTTT. This chain links TRBV6-1 with TRBJ1-5; D is ambiguous. Germline CDR1 reads MNHNS; CDR2 reads SASEGT. Trimming stripped 1 base from V and 3 bases from J, with 10 bases between. CDR3 length: 15 amino acids.

The CDR3 region has the DNA TGTGCCAGCAGTGAGTGGCTAGGAGGCGGGGAGCTGTTTTTT. The encoded protein is CASSEWLGGGELFF. This chain links TRBV2 with TRBJ2-2, with a weak D call TRBD2 (5 bases). Trimming left V 3 bases short and J 7 bases short, with 12 bases between. The germline V gene encodes CDR1 SNHLY and CDR2 FYNNEI. This CDR3 is built from 14 residues.

The chain joins TRBV5-1 to TRBJ2-5; 8 nucleotides align to TRBD2. Germline loops: CDR1 SGHRS, CDR2 YFSETQ. The CDR3 contains 17 residues. V lost 2 bases and J lost 1; bases outside the gene matches: 10. CDR3 amino acids: CASSFFSSGGLQETQYF. The DNA for the CDR3 is TGCGCCAGCAGCTTTTTCTCGAGCGGGGGACTCCAAGAGACCCAGTACTTC.

The chain carries TRBV18 and TRBJ2-2; 9 nucleotides match TRBD1. Germline lookup yields CDR1 KGHSH and CDR2 LQKENI. V dropped 2 bases and J dropped 5; count of bases not matched to a gene: 15. The CDR3 runs 19 residues. This CDR3 reads CASSPLPTGGLEVTGELFF. CDR3 in DNA: TGTGCCAGCTCACCATTACCTACAGGGGGCTTGGAGGTGACCGGGGAGCTGTTTTTT.

The CDR3 region has the DNA TGCAGCGCCTTGACAGGGGGGAACACTGAAGCTTTCTTT. It specifies CSALTGGNTEAFF. J is TRBJ1-1 and V is TRBV29-1; TRBD1 agrees at 9 bases. The CDR3 is 13 amino acids. The V gene end was trimmed by 7 bases and the J gene end by 1 base; junction bases not matched to a gene: 4. The germline CDR1 and CDR2 sequences are SQVTM and ANQGSEA.

The chain recombines TRBV18 with TRBJ2-4; no reliable D call. The length of the CDR3 is 14 residues. In germline, CDR1 is KGHSH, CDR2 LQKENI. Trimming left V 5 bases short and J 1 base short, with 9 bases between. This CDR3 is CASSDSRAKNIQYF. As DNA, the CDR3 is TGTGCCAGCTCAGACTCGAGGGCCAAAAACATTCAGTACTTC.

The chain is built from TRBV3-1 (or the pseudogene TRBV3-2) and TRBJ2-5, with 8 bases identical to TRBD2. Germline V gene lookup returns CDR1 LGHDT and CDR2 YNNKEL (reference sequence). With V trimmed by 4 bases and J by 5 bases, 12 bases remained unmatched. The CDR3 spans 16 residues. The CDR3 is CASSRSSGALGETQYF. DNA of the CDR3: TGTGCCAGCAGCCGAAGTAGCGGGGCTCTAGGGGAGACCCAGTACTTC.

The chain combines TRBV3-1 (or the pseudogene TRBV3-2) with TRBJ1-1; D unresolved. The V gene lost 1 base and the J gene lost 1 base, with 7 bases spanning the gap. The V gene's germline CDR1 is LGHDT and CDR2 YNNKEL (reference sequence). This CDR3 region has 14 residues. The CDR3 reads CASSQGHSNTEAFF. CDR3 DNA sequence: TGTGCCAGCAGCCAAGGACACTCGAACACTGAAGCTTTCTTT.

This CDR3 is CARAGDRGNYGYTF. The CDR3 DNA reads TGTGCCAGGGCGGGGGACAGGGGAAACTATGGCTACACCTTC. J is TRBJ1-2 and V is TRBV2; 10 bases agree with TRBD1. CDR3 length equals 14 residues. Germline V gene data show CDR1 as SNHLY and CDR2 as FYNNEI. With 9 bases clipped from V and 2 bases from J, the junction kept 6 bases outside the gene matches.

The chain has TRBV7-6 and TRBJ1-5; D may be TRBD1 (5 bases). In germline, CDR1 is SGHVS, CDR2 FNYEAQ. V lost 4 bases to trimming and J lost 9 bases, with 10 bases between them. The CDR3 length is 12 residues. The CDR3 DNA reads as TGTGCCAGCAGCTCTGGACACCCGCCCCAGCATTTT. Its protein product is CASSSGHPPQHF.

Of note for this clone: Mismatch with germline at one junction end may stem from a read error. This rearrangement joins TRBV7-9 to TRBJ1-3; possible D gene TRBD1, 6 bases. The CDR3 has 13 residues. CDR1 and CDR2 (germline): SEHNR, FQNEAQ (reference sequence). CDR3 protein: CASSSGTPRDTTF. CDR3 in DNA: TGTGCCAGCAGCTCCGGCACCCCCCGGGACACGACATTT. The entire variable domain, with the rest obtained from reference TRBV7-9 and TRBJ1-3, is as follows: DTGVSQNPRHKITKRGQNVTFRCDPISEHNRLYWYRQTLGQGPEFLTYFQNEAQLEKSRLLSDRFSAERPKGSFSTLEIQRTEQGDSAMYLCASSSGTPRDTTFGEGSWLTVV.

The V and J genes are TRBV19 and TRBJ1-1; D gene ambiguous. Germline lookup yields CDR1 LNHDA and CDR2 SQIVND (reference sequence). Trimming removed 7 bases from V and 0 bases from J, with 9 bases in between. This CDR3 comprises 13 residues. CDR3 amino acids: CASTWALNTEAFF. DNA of the CDR3: TGTGCCAGTACCTGGGCTTTGAACACTGAAGCTTTCTTT.

The CDR3 loop is CASSLEASGGGTQYF. The CDR3 region has the DNA TGTGCCAGCAGCTTAGAGGCTAGCGGGGGGGGTACGCAGTATTTT. This chain uses TRBV11-2 with TRBJ2-3, with 12 positions matching TRBD2. V dropped 0 bases and J dropped 8; count of bases not matched to a gene: 3. Germline V gene lookup returns CDR1 SGHAT and CDR2 FQNNGV. There are 15 residues in the CDR3.

V and J are TRBV5-1 and TRBJ2-3; 14 nucleotides line up with TRBD2. The V and J ends lost 3 bases and 4 bases, in that order; junction bases with no gene match: 7. Per germline, CDR1 SGHRS and CDR2 YFSETQ. The CDR3 length is 17 residues. CDR3 protein: CASSSTSGGASADTQYF. The CDR3 bases are TGCGCCAGCAGCTCGACTAGCGGGGGGGCCTCGGCAGATACGCAGTATTTT.

The J gene is TRBJ2-7, the V gene TRBV3-1 (or the pseudogene TRBV3-2), with 9 positions matching TRBD1. This CDR3 contains 17 residues. CDR1 is LGHDT, CDR2 YNNKEL, per germline (reference sequence). Losses at the gene ends were 1 base for V and 2 bases for J; bases not matched to a gene: 9. CDR3: CASSQVAGQGYAYEQYF. The CDR3 region has the DNA TGTGCCAGCAGCCAAGTGGCGGGACAGGGATATGCCTACGAGCAGTACTTC.